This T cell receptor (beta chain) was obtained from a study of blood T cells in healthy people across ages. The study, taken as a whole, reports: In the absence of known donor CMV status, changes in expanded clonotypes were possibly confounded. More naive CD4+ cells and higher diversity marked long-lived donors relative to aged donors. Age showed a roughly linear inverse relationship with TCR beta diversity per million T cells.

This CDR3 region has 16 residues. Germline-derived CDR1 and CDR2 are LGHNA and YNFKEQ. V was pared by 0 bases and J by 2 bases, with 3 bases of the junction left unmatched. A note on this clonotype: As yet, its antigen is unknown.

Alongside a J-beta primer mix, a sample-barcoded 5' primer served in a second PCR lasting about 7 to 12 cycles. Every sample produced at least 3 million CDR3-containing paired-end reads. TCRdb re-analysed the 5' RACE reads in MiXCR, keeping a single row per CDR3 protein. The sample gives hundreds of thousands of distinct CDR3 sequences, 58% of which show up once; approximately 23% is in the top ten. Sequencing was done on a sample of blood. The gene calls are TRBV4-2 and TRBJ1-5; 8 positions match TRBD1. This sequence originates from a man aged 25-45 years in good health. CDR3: CASSQDLGQGNQPQHF. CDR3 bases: TGTGCCAGCAGCCAAGATTTGGGACAGGGCAATCAGCCCCAGCATTTT.